This T cell receptor (beta chain) emerged from a study of CD8 T cells in ankylosing spondylitis. General study points: The study looked at matched synovial fluid samples from ankylosing spondylitis patients. Disease-linked clones were reported to be significantly enriched there. Seemingly distinctive of ankylosing spondylitis blood was a TCR beta motif formed by eight highly homologous variants. Clones linked to disease, bearing a CD8+ phenotype, were relatively rare in peripheral blood.

In making TCR beta libraries, quantitative 5'-RACE with molecular barcodes was used. TCRdb recomputed calls from the 5' RACE reads with MiXCR, one row per CDR3 protein. The sample records roughly 470,000 distinct CDR3 sequences, approximately 26% being singletons. This clonotype turned up a few times. Antigen unknown. Germline CDR1 is SGHTA and CDR2 is FQGNSA. V was shortened by 5 bases and J by 8 bases, with 13 bases between the two germline ends. The CDR3 consists of 13 residues. Sequences were obtained from blood, either unsorted or a sorted T cell fraction (not recorded which). The chain couples TRBV7-2 to TRBJ2-1; D is unresolved. The sequence was collected from a male donor with ankylosing spondylitis. CDR3 sequence reads: CASSPGNWYEQFF. The DNA of the CDR3 is TGTGCCAGCAGCCCGGGCAATTGGTATGAGCAGTTCTTC. Looking up the rest from reference TRBV7-2 and TRBJ2-1 gives the full variable domain: GAGVSQSPSNKVTEKGKDVELRCDPISGHTALYWYRQSLGQGLEFLIYFQGNSAPDKSGLPSDRFSAERTGGSVSTLTIQRTQQEDSAVYLCASSPGNWYEQFFGPGTRLTVL.